These 10 T cell receptor beta chains were all obtained from the same sample, sequenced in a study of blood T cell repertoires in COVID-19. TCRdb keeps only in-frame clones here, not all; method: immunoSEQ multiplex PCR. The data show 200,000 or so clones, under 90% seen once. Material for sequencing was PBMCs or T cells enriched from blood (not recorded which). These receptors were collected from a woman between 50 and 59 years old who had been exposed to COVID-19.

The V gene is TRBV5-6, the J gene TRBJ1-1; no definite D call. CDR1 and CDR2 (germline): SGHDT, YYEEEE. V was pared by 0 bases and J by 9 bases, with 15 bases between. The length of the CDR3 is 14 residues. The CDR3 coding sequence is TGTGCCAGCAGCTTGGAGAGGGTCGGGGATCAAGCTTTCTTT. This encodes CASSLERVGDQAFF.

The chain joins TRBV6-2 or TRBV6-3 to TRBJ2-5, with TRBD2 identical over 11 bases. Germline V lookup: CDR1 MNHEY, CDR2 SVGEGT. There are 16 residues in the CDR3. J was trimmed by 5 bases and V by 2 bases; bases with no gene match: 7. The CDR3 bases are TGTGCCAGCAGTTACGGGGCGACTAGCGGGGCTGAGACCCAGTACTTC. This encodes CASSYGATSGAETQYF.

In DNA form, the CDR3 reads TGTGCCAGCAGCTCCCGGTTAGCGGGGGGGGATGAGCAGTACTTC. Its protein product is CASSSRLAGGDEQYF. The chain joins TRBV7-2 to TRBJ2-7, with 11 bases that match TRBD2. V gave up 4 bases and J gave up 7 bases; unmatched junction bases: 9. This CDR3 is 15 amino acids long. Germline loops: CDR1 SGHTA, CDR2 FQGNSA.

The chain combines TRBV4-1 with TRBJ2-7; D not certain. V lost 1 base, J lost 5 bases, and 15 bases lay in between. Germline V lookup: CDR1 MGHRA, CDR2 YSYEKL. The length of the CDR3 is 15 residues. In DNA form, the CDR3 reads TGCGCCAGCAGCCAAGGAACAGTGGGCGTAGACGAGCAGTACTTC. Translation gives CASSQGTVGVDEQYF.

Only one count was recorded for this clone. The chain combines TRBV9 with TRBJ2-1, with D perhaps TRBD1 (5 bases). V lost 0 bases, J lost 13 bases, and 17 bases lay in between. Germline-derived CDR1 and CDR2 are SGDLS and YYNGEE. The CDR3 spans 14 residues. DNA for the CDR3: TGTGCCAGCAGCGTAGAGTTAACAGGCCGACGACAGTTCTTC. Translating it yields CASSVELTGRRQFF.

The chain recombines TRBV12-5 with TRBJ1-2, with 7 bases matching TRBD1. With V trimmed by 7 bases and J by 4 bases, 9 bases remained unmatched. Germline-derived CDR1 and CDR2 are LGHNT and FRNRAP. The CDR3 loop spans 14 amino acids. The CDR3 spells CASAPTGWAYGYTF. In DNA form, the CDR3 reads TGTGCTAGTGCTCCGACAGGGTGGGCCTATGGCTACACCTTC.

This clone was picked up a small number of times. The chain joins TRBV24-1 to TRBJ2-3; 9 bases are a match to TRBD2. Germline V gene sequence: CDR1 KGHDR, CDR2 SFDVKD. The CDR3 sequence is 16 residues long. With 6 bases clipped from V and 1 base from J, the junction kept 7 bases outside the gene matches. DNA of the CDR3: TGTGCCACCAGTCCTCGGTCTAGCGGGGGCACAGATACGCAGTATTTT. Translation gives CATSPRSSGGTDTQYF.

This chain connects TRBV5-4 to TRBJ1-1; TRBD1 aligns across 9 bases. CDR3 size: 14 residues. Germline values: CDR1 SGHNT, CDR2 YYREEE (reference sequence). V lost 2 bases and J lost 5; bases outside the gene matches: 4. The CDR3 bases are TGTGCCAGCAGCTTTGGGACAGGGAGAACTGAAGCTTTCTTT. Encoded protein: CASSFGTGRTEAFF. Combining the CDR3 with reference TRBV5-4 and TRBJ1-1 gives the whole variable domain ETGVTQSPTHLIKTRGQQVTLRCSSQSGHNTVSWYQQALGQGPQFIFQYYREEENGRGNFPPRFSGLQFPNYSSELNVNALELDDSALYLCASSFGTGRTEAFFGQGTRLTVV.

V gene TRBV7-7 combines with J gene TRBJ1-3, with D maybe TRBD1 (6 bases). Deletions cut 1 base from V and 0 bases from J, with 10 bases between. Germline-derived CDR1 and CDR2 are SSHAT and FNYEAQ (reference sequence). The CDR3 covers 16 residues. CDR3 bases: TGTGCCAGCAGCTTAGGAGACAGGAACTCTGGAAACACCATATATTTT. Encoded protein: CASSLGDRNSGNTIYF.

This chain joins TRBV6-5 and TRBJ2-5; TRBD2 aligns across 7 bases. V lost 7 bases, J lost 5 bases, and 10 bases stayed unmatched. The CDR3 runs to 14 residues. Germline V gene data show CDR1 as MNHEY and CDR2 as SVGAGI. CDR3 bases: TGTGCCAGCACCGCACCCGGGGGGTTGGAGACCCAGTACTTC. The encoded protein is CASTAPGGLETQYF.